What follows are 30 T cell receptor beta chains derived from one specimen sequenced in a study of metastatic and nonmetastatic thyroid tumors. TCRdb used MiXCR to call clones anew from the PCR reads. The table lists under 20,000 clones, around 20% of them singletons, with 12% in the top ten. None of the patients had undergone any treatment ahead of thyroid surgery. The sample consisted of tumor tissue. Receptor source: a female donor with papillary thyroid cancer or a benign thyroid nodule (not recorded which). Some clones in this sample may be carry-over from other donors' samples.

The gene calls are TRBV5-4 and TRBJ2-5, with 7 bases that match TRBD2. There are 15 residues in the CDR3. The V gene's germline CDR1 is SGHNT and CDR2 YYREEE (reference sequence). Losses at the gene ends were 4 bases for V and 0 bases for J; bases not matched to a gene: 6. Written as DNA, the CDR3 is TGTGCCAGCAGCCGGCGGGAGAAGTACCAAGAGACCCAGTACTTC. Translating gives CASSRREKYQETQYF.

This clone was seen repeatedly, ten times or more. The genes are TRBV2 and TRBJ2-3, with a weak D call TRBD1 (6 bases). This CDR3 has 14 residues. V was trimmed by 4 bases and J by 5 bases, leaving 13 bases between them. CDR1 and CDR2 from the germline V gene are SNHLY and FYNNEI. The CDR3 spells CASSAAGAGDTQYF. The CDR3 DNA sequence: TGTGCCAGCAGTGCGGCAGGGGCTGGAGATACGCAGTATTTT.

This clone has more than one count but fewer than ten. The gene calls are TRBV6-1 and TRBJ2-7; D remains ambiguous. The CDR3 runs to 12 residues. Trimming removed 6 bases from V and 3 bases from J, with 9 bases in between. Per the germline V gene, CDR1 is MNHNS and CDR2 is SASEGT. Written as DNA, the CDR3 is TGTGCCAGCAGCCCTACCCTCTACGAGCAGTACTTC. Translation gives CASSPTLYEQYF.

This clone has a handful of counts. The rearrangement links TRBV28 to TRBJ1-4; D remains ambiguous. V lost 6 bases, J lost 7 bases, and 12 bases lay in between. Germline values: CDR1 MDHEN, CDR2 SYDVKM. The CDR3 is 13 residues long. The CDR3 sequence is CASSQRLSEKLFF. The DNA of the CDR3 is TGTGCCAGCAGCCAAAGGCTATCTGAAAAACTGTTTTTT. Based on the CDR3 plus reference TRBV28 and TRBJ1-4, the full variable domain is DVKVTQSSRYLVKRTGEKVFLECVQDMDHENMFWYRQDPGLGLRLIYFSYDVKMKEKGDIPEGYSVSREKKERFSLILESASTNQTSMYLCASSQRLSEKLFFGSGTQLSVL.

Many counts were recorded for this clone. This same CDR3 is encoded by further DNA sequences in the sample. This chain connects TRBV6-1 to TRBJ1-4; possible D gene TRBD1, 6 bases. Trimming took off 1 base at V and 7 bases at J, with 13 bases between the two ends. This CDR3 contains 15 residues. Germline values: CDR1 MNHNS, CDR2 SASEGT. The CDR3 DNA follows: TGTGCCAGCAGTGAAGTGGCAGGGGAAGGTGAAAAACTGTTTTTT. It translates to CASSEVAGEGEKLFF.

This clone ranks as medium-sized (0.01 to 0.1%). The J gene is TRBJ2-7, the V gene TRBV24-1, with a possible D match to TRBD2 (5 bases). The V end was cut by 0 bases, the J end by 1 base, with 9 bases between. The CDR3 totals 15 residues. Germline loops: CDR1 KGHDR, CDR2 SFDVKD. The CDR3 loop is CATSDLLEESYEQYF. The DNA of the CDR3 is TGTGCCACCAGTGATTTGCTGGAGGAGTCCTACGAGCAGTACTTC.

The V gene is TRBV7-2, the J gene TRBJ2-7; the match to TRBD2 covers 12 bases. After removal of 4 bases from V and 4 bases from J, the junction contained 11 bases not matched to a gene. This CDR3 contains 17 residues. Germline V gene sequence: CDR1 SGHTA, CDR2 FQGNSA. The CDR3 reads CASSSRSTSGSRYEQYF. CDR3 DNA sequence: TGTGCCAGCAGCTCGCGCTCGACTAGCGGGAGCCGGTACGAGCAGTACTTC.

This clone is hyperexpanded by share. The chain uses TRBV7-9 and TRBJ2-7; unclear D gene. The germline V and J ends were trimmed by 7 bases and 5 bases, with 12 bases remaining between them. Per the germline V gene, CDR1 is SEHNR and CDR2 is FQNEAQ (reference sequence). CDR3 length: 12 residues. This CDR3 reads CASTSWEDEQYF. As DNA, the CDR3 is TGTGCCAGCACCAGTTGGGAAGACGAGCAGTACTTC. Drawing the rest from reference TRBV7-9 and TRBJ2-7, the complete variable domain is DTGVSQNPRHKITKRGQNVTFRCDPISEHNRLYWYRQTLGQGPEFLTYFQNEAQLEKSRLLSDRFSAERPKGSFSTLEIQRTEQGDSAMYLCASTSWEDEQYFGPGTRLTVT.

This clone was counted at least ten times. A much larger clone is a single base away; this may be a read error. Other DNA sequences from this sample encode an identical CDR3 as well. The chain has TRBV5-1 and TRBJ1-6, with D possibly matching TRBD1 (5 bases). Per germline, CDR1 SGHRS and CDR2 YFSETQ. The CDR3 is 13 residues long. V was shortened by 4 bases and J by 10 bases, with 12 bases between the two germline ends. In DNA form, the CDR3 reads TGCGCCAGCAGCAACGGCCGGGACTCACCCCTCCACTTT. The encoded protein is CASSNGRDSPLHF.

Ten or more counts support this clone. The CDR3 DNA follows: TGTGCCAGCAGCTTAGACTACAATGAGCAGTTCTTC. Encoded protein: CASSLDYNEQFF. The V call is TRBV7-6, the J call TRBJ2-1; no definite D call. Germline lookup yields CDR1 SGHVS and CDR2 FNYEAQ. The CDR3 runs to 12 residues. V was pared by 1 base and J by 3 bases, with 1 base between. The full variable domain, in which reference TRBV7-6 and TRBJ2-1 provide the parts outside the CDR3, is GAGVSQSPRYKVTKRGQDVALRCDPISGHVSLYWYRQALGQGPEFLTYFNYEAQQDKSGLPNDRFSAERPEGSISTLTIQRTEQRDSAMYRCASSLDYNEQFFGPGTRLTVL.

The gene calls are TRBV28 and TRBJ2-7, with D perhaps TRBD2 (7 bases). Between the trimmed V and J ends, which lost 8 bases and 7 bases, there was a span of 33 bases. The CDR3 extends over 18 amino acids. Germline V lookup: CDR1 MDHEN, CDR2 SYDVKM. In DNA, the CDR3 is TGTGCCAGCGGTAAAGGGGGTGCTAGCGGCAGGTCCTATTGGGAGCAGTACTTC. Translated: CASGKGGASGRSYWEQYF.

Relative to its sample, this clone is medium-sized. This chain links TRBV30 with TRBJ1-6; 12 positions agree with TRBD1. This CDR3 is 18 amino acids long. V dropped 3 bases and J dropped 4; count of bases not matched to a gene: 10. Germline values: CDR1 GTSNPN, CDR2 SVGIG (reference sequence). The CDR3 bases are TGTGCCTGGAGACCCGGGACAGGGGGCGCCGGATATAATTCACCCCTCCACTTT. It specifies CAWRPGTGGAGYNSPLHF.

This clone was counted at least ten times. The genes are TRBV19 and TRBJ2-5; unclear D gene. There are 15 residues in the CDR3. Trimming stripped 3 bases from V and 2 bases from J, with 13 bases between. Germline CDR1 LNHDA, CDR2 SQIVND (reference sequence). CDR3 DNA sequence: TGTGCCAGTAGTATCACAACCCGGTCACAAGAGACCCAGTACTTC. Protein product: CASSITTRSQETQYF. Based on the CDR3 plus reference TRBV19 and TRBJ2-5, the full variable domain is DGGITQSPKYLFRKEGQNVTLSCEQNLNHDAMYWYRQDPGQGLRLIYYSQIVNDFQKGDIAEGYSVSREKKESFPLTVTSAQKNPTAFYLCASSITTRSQETQYFGPGTRLLVL.

This clone has a count of ten or more. The chain uses TRBV27 and TRBJ1-6; D possibly corresponds to TRBD1 (6 bases). The CDR3 consists of 13 residues. Germline assignment: CDR1 MNHEY and CDR2 SMNVEV (reference sequence). V lost 5 bases and J lost 4, with 6 bases in between. The chain's CDR3 is CASSGQYNSPLHF. The CDR3 DNA reads TGTGCCAGCAGTGGACAGTATAATTCACCCCTCCACTTT.

Many counts were recorded for this clone. The J gene is TRBJ1-2, the V gene TRBV29-1; 7 bases are shared with TRBD1. With 3 bases clipped from V and 8 bases from J, the junction kept 6 bases outside the gene matches. The CDR3 is made up of 12 amino acids. Germline V CDR1 and CDR2: SQVTM, ANQGSEA. CDR3 residues: CSVDGTEKGYTF. The DNA for the CDR3 is TGCAGCGTTGATGGGACAGAGAAGGGCTACACCTTC.

Within the sample, this clone is medium-sized (0.01 to 0.1%). The chain combines TRBV3-1 with TRBJ1-1; unclear D gene. The V end lost 3 bases, the J end lost 5 bases, and 13 bases lay between the germline ends. Germline V gene lookup returns CDR1 LGHDT and CDR2 YNNKEL (reference sequence). The CDR3 length is 14 residues. CDR3 residues: CASSHSRVRTEAFF. In DNA form, the CDR3 reads TGTGCCAGCAGCCACTCCCGCGTGAGGACTGAAGCTTTCTTT.

This clone was picked up a small number of times. V and J are TRBV28 and TRBJ1-5; no clear D gene. Germline CDR1 MDHEN, CDR2 SYDVKM. Trimming cost V 5 bases and J 5 bases, with 13 bases left between them. This CDR3 is 14 amino acids long. In nucleotides, the CDR3 is TGTGCCAGCAGTCGCAGCGTACTGTATCAGCCCCAGCATTTT. It codes for CASSRSVLYQPQHF.

This clone has only a few counts. The chain joins TRBV6-2 or TRBV6-3 to TRBJ2-1; perhaps TRBD1 as D (5 bases). CDR3 size: 15 residues. Germline V gene data show CDR1 as MNHEY and CDR2 as SVGEGT. Between the trimmed V and J ends, which lost 2 bases and 5 bases, there was a span of 13 bases. This CDR3 reads CASSYGQGRNNEQFF. For the CDR3, the DNA is TGTGCCAGCAGTTACGGTCAGGGCCGTAACAATGAGCAGTTCTTC.

This clone has at least ten counts. At one of its ends the junction is not consistent with the germline gene, which may arise from a read error. The V and J genes are TRBV12-3 or TRBV12-4 and TRBJ1-2; no firm D call. This CDR3 is built from 12 residues. The CDR3, as DNA: TGTGCCCGCAGTTTAGCTAACTATGGCTACACCTTC. Protein: CARSLANYGYTF.

The table lists this clone with many counts. This sequence joins TRBV3-1 and TRBJ2-2; 9 nucleotides line up with TRBD1. The length of the CDR3 is 17 residues. The V segment lost 3 bases and the J segment 4 bases; nucleotides outside the gene matches: 9. CDR1 is LGHDT, CDR2 YNNKEL, per germline (reference sequence). The CDR3 reads CASSHHFRTGATGELFF. The CDR3 coding sequence is TGTGCCAGCAGCCATCACTTCCGGACAGGGGCCACCGGGGAGCTGTTTTTT.

This clone was detected many times. The chain joins TRBV6-4 to TRBJ2-3; 13 nucleotides line up with TRBD2. This CDR3 spans 14 amino acids. The ends lost 3 bases at V and 6 bases at J; junction bases unmatched: 0. Germline CDR1 reads MRHNA; CDR2 reads SNTAGT. CDR3 in amino acids: CASSELAGGDTQYF. The CDR3, as DNA: TGTGCCAGCAGTGAACTAGCGGGAGGGGATACGCAGTATTTT.

This clone was seen at least ten times. V gene TRBV6-6 combines with J gene TRBJ2-7; perhaps D is TRBD1 or TRBD2 (5 bases each). Germline V lookup: CDR1 MNHNY, CDR2 SVGAGI (reference sequence). The CDR3 length is 13 residues. The V and J ends lost 2 bases and 12 bases respectively, with 17 bases between them. The CDR3 DNA sequence: TGTGCCAGCAGTTACGAAACCCCGGGACGGCTGTACTTC. It is translated as CASSYETPGRLYF.

This clone was counted between two and nine times. V and J are TRBV25-1 and TRBJ1-2; 7 bases agree with TRBD1. Looked up from germline, CDR1 is MGHDK and CDR2 is SYGVNS. The CDR3 loop spans 14 amino acids. With 3 bases clipped from V and 4 bases from J, the junction kept 5 bases outside the gene matches. The CDR3, as DNA: TGTGCCAGCAGTGAGACAGGGTTTGTCTATGGCTACACCTTC. This encodes CASSETGFVYGYTF.

This clone was observed at least ten times. V and J are TRBV2 and TRBJ1-3; D is uncertain. V was shortened by 3 bases and J by 4 bases, with 10 bases between the two germline ends. Per germline, CDR1 SNHLY and CDR2 FYNNEI. This CDR3 contains 14 residues. This CDR3 is CASSELTLGNTIYF. DNA for the CDR3: TGTGCCAGCAGTGAGCTCACCTTAGGAAACACCATATATTTT.

In its sample, this clone was seen many times. With a much larger clone just one base away, this may be a read error. Other DNA sequences within the sample encode an identical CDR3. The V and J genes are TRBV5-1 and TRBJ2-1; D call uncertain. Trimming removed 1 base at V and 3 bases at J, with 11 bases between. The germline gives CDR1 SGHRS, CDR2 YFSETQ. This CDR3 is 15 amino acids long. The CDR3 sequence: CASSLQDPDYNEQFF. The DNA of the CDR3 is TGCGCCAGCAGCTTGCAAGACCCGGACTACAATGAGCAGTTCTTC.

This clone was seen repeatedly, ten times or more. The chain couples TRBV20-1 to TRBJ2-3; TRBD2 might be the D (5 bases). The CDR3 extends over 14 amino acids. V lost 0 bases and J lost 1, with 8 bases in between. Looked up from germline, CDR1 is DFQATT and CDR2 is SNEGSKA (reference sequence). CDR3 sequence: CSAREGVGTDTQYF. CDR3 DNA sequence: TGCAGTGCTAGAGAGGGAGTAGGCACAGATACGCAGTATTTT.

This clone was counted at least ten times. The chain recombines TRBV15 with TRBJ2-3; the D gene is possibly TRBD2 (6 bases). The CDR3 runs to 15 residues. Germline V lookup: CDR1 LNHNV, CDR2 YYDKDF (reference sequence). V was shortened by 2 bases and J by 4 bases, with 13 bases between the two germline ends. The DNA of the CDR3 is TGTGCCACCAGCAGATCCAGGGAGGTGTCAGATACGCAGTATTTT. Its protein product is CATSRSREVSDTQYF.

The chain links TRBV10-3 to TRBJ2-1; TRBD2 aligns across 8 bases. CDR1 ENHRY and CDR2 SYGVKD come from the germline V gene. The CDR3 runs 14 residues. The trim removed 3 bases at V and 9 bases at J, leaving 7 bases unmatched. CDR3 sequence: CAISDSGTSGEQFF. CDR3 DNA: TGTGCCATCAGTGATAGCGGGACTTCAGGTGAGCAGTTCTTC.

This clone was observed many times. This chain links TRBV9 with TRBJ2-7; 11 nucleotides align to TRBD2. Germline V gene data show CDR1 as SGDLS and CDR2 as YYNGEE. This CDR3 is 16 amino acids long. V was pared by 3 bases and J by 2 bases, with 7 bases of the junction left unmatched. The CDR3 spells CASSAHQGLAAYEQYF. The CDR3 DNA reads as TGTGCCAGCAGCGCCCACCAGGGACTAGCGGCCTACGAGCAGTACTTC.

By share, this clone ranks as medium-sized. The chain uses TRBV6-1 and TRBJ2-5; 10 bases map to TRBD2. CDR1 and CDR2 (germline): MNHNS, SASEGT. This CDR3 has 15 residues. J lost 4 bases, V lost 3 bases, and 5 bases had no gene match. The CDR3 loop is CASSELAGEVETQYF. The CDR3 DNA follows: TGTGCCAGCAGTGAGCTAGCGGGAGAGGTAGAGACCCAGTACTTC.